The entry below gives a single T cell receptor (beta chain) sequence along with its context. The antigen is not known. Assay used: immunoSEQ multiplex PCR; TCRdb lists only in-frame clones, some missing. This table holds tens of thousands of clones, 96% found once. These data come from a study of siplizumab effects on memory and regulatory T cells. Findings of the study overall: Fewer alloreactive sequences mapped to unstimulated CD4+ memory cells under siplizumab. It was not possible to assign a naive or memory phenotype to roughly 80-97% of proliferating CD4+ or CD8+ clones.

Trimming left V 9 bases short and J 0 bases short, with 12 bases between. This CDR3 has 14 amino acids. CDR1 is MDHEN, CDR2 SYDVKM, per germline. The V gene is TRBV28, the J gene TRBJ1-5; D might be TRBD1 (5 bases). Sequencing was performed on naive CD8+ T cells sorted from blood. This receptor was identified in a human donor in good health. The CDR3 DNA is TGTGCCAGTGAGACAGTCTATAGCAATCAGCCCCAGCATTTT. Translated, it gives CASETVYSNQPQHF.